These T cell receptor beta chains were read from a single sample in a study of T cell clonotyping in hematopoietic cell transplantation. The data were produced by immunoSEQ multiplex PCR, yet TCRdb's version contains in-frame clones alone and is incomplete. The sample includes some 5,100 clones, 70% to 80% of them seen just once. The input for sequencing was peripheral blood mononuclear cells, taken 30 days after allogeneic stem cell transplant. These receptors all come from a male patient between 60 and 69 years old who had an allogeneic stem cell transplant from an unrelated donor, so the T cells may come from the graft donor. Some clones in this sample may be carry-over from other donors' samples. The CDR3 runs from the conserved cysteine through the conserved F or W. The D gene is left open where the match is weak. Clone size, where shown, is once, few, many, or a class for clones that have expanded.

>.|TRBV5-1|TRBJ2-2|TRBD1
CASTDLDGQGTTGELFF
TGCGCCAGCACCGACTTGGACGGACAGGGGACCACCGGGGAGCTGTTTTTT
>.|TRBV5-4|TRBJ2-7|TRBD1
CASSITGGNDEQYF
TGTGCCAGCAGCATCACAGGGGGCAACGACGAGCAGTACTTC
>.|TRBV6-6|TRBJ2-7|TRBD2
CASRLGLASYEQYF
TGTGCCAGCAGGCTGGGACTAGCCTCCTACGAGCAGTACTTC
>.|TRBV5-1|TRBJ2-6|.
CASSRGDSGANVLTF
TGCGCCAGCAGCAGGGGGGACTCTGGGGCCAACGTCCTGACTTTC
>.|TRBV11-3|TRBJ2-3|.
CASSPNTPGTDTQYF
TGTGCCAGCAGCCCGAACACCCCTGGCACAGATACGCAGTATTTT
>.|TRBV11-3|TRBJ2-5|TRBD2
CASSLGLAGKETQYF
TGTGCCAGCAGCTTAGGACTAGCGGGGAAAGAGACCCAGTACTTC
>.|TRBV4-1|TRBJ2-3|.
CASSQERVSDTQYF
TGCGCCAGCAGCCAAGAGAGGGTGTCCGATACGCAGTATTTT
>.|TRBV29-1|TRBJ1-2|.
CSAGWSENGYTF
TGCAGCGCCGGATGGTCAGAAAATGGCTACACCTTC
>once|TRBV4-1|TRBJ1-1|.
CASSQERGRVTEAFF
TGCGCCAGCAGCCAAGAAAGGGGGAGGGTCACTGAAGCTTTCTTT
>.|TRBV27|TRBJ1-6|TRBD1
CASSSDRVYSPLHF
TGTGCCAGCAGTTCCGACAGGGTTTACTCACCCCTCCACTTT
>once|TRBV12-5|TRBJ1-2|TRBD1
CASGLVSGQGEDGYTF
TGTGCTAGTGGTTTGGTAAGCGGACAGGGAGAAGATGGCTACACCTTC
>.|TRBV7-9|TRBJ1-4|.
CASSLGAGEVGGRKLFF
TGTGCCAGCAGCTTAGGAGCAGGGGAGGTCGGAGGTCGTAAACTGTTTTTT
>few|TRBV27|TRBJ1-2|.
CASSFSGAPAFYGYTF
TGTGCCAGCAGTTTTTCCGGGGCGCCGGCCTTCTATGGCTACACCTTC
>.|TRBV6-5|TRBJ2-1|TRBD1
CASRDRVPYNEQFF
TGTGCCAGCAGGGACAGGGTTCCATACAATGAGCAGTTCTTC
>few|TRBV19|TRBJ1-2|TRBD1
CASNAGGHGYTF
TGTGCCAGTAACGCAGGGGGACATGGCTACACCTTC
>.|TRBV5-5|TRBJ1-2|.
CASSLVFQGFGYTF
TGTGCCAGCAGCTTGGTTTTCCAGGGCTTTGGCTACACCTTC
>.|TRBV6-1|TRBJ2-1|.
CASSERDEGGEQFF
TGTGCCAGCAGTGAAAGGGACGAGGGTGGAGAGCAGTTCTTC
>.|TRBV2|TRBJ2-7|.
CASSEYSTPGTIYEQYF
TGTGCCAGCAGTGAATACTCGACCCCCGGGACAATCTACGAGCAGTACTTC
>.|TRBV19|TRBJ1-2|.
CASTVSGPNSNYGYTF
TGTGCCAGTACCGTATCGGGTCCCAACTCCAACTATGGCTACACCTTC
>.|TRBV2|TRBJ1-2|.
CASSEEGGLTDTF
TGTGCCAGCAGTGAAGAGGGGGGACTAACGGACACCTTC
>.|TRBV11-2|TRBJ1-5|.
CASSLELSNQPQHF
TGTGCCAGCAGCTTAGAGCTTAGCAATCAGCCCCAGCATTTT
>few|TRBV6-5|TRBJ1-2|TRBD1
CASRPPGQGDYGYTF
TGTGCCAGCAGGCCCCCGGGACAGGGGGACTATGGCTACACCTTC
>.|TRBV9|TRBJ2-7|.
CASSVLRVLYEQYF
TGTGCCAGCAGCGTCCTAAGGGTTTTATACGAGCAGTACTTC
>once|TRBV14|TRBJ1-2|.
CASSQDAGSGYGYTF
TGTGCCAGCAGCCAAGATGCGGGTTCGGGCTATGGCTACACCTTC
>.|TRBV18|TRBJ2-7|.
CASSRQATHSYEQYF
TGTGCCAGCTCGAGACAGGCCACCCACTCCTACGAGCAGTACTTC
>once|TRBV7-2|TRBJ1-2|.
CASRRDGSLAGYTF
TGTGCCAGCAGGCGGGACGGATCGCTAGCCGGCTACACCTTC
>once|TRBV6-4|TRBJ2-5|TRBD1
CASSPNPGGVETQYF
TGTGCCAGCAGTCCTAATCCAGGGGGCGTAGAGACCCAGTACTTC
>.|TRBV13|TRBJ2-7|TRBD2
CASSPGLAGGYEQYF
TGTGCCAGCAGCCCGGGACTAGCGGGGGGGTACGAGCAGTACTTC
>.|TRBV7-8|TRBJ1-1|.
CASSLGGGEAFF
TGTGCCAGCAGCTTAGGCGGGGGGGAAGCTTTCTTT
>.|TRBV30|TRBJ1-1|TRBD1
CAWSVGQGGTEAFF
TGTGCCTGGAGTGTCGGACAGGGTGGCACTGAAGCTTTCTTT
>.|TRBV5-1|TRBJ1-5|.
CASSLVPGVGQPQHF
TGCGCCAGCAGCTTGGTACCAGGGGTGGGTCAGCCCCAGCATTTT
>.|TRBV10-3|TRBJ1-4|.
CAISGQGISITNEKLFF
TGTGCCATCAGTGGGCAGGGGATAAGTATAACTAATGAAAAACTGTTTTTT
>once|TRBV5-1|TRBJ1-1|TRBD1
CASSLDRGGTEAFF
TGCGCCAGCAGCTTGGACAGGGGGGGCACTGAAGCTTTCTTT
>.|TRBV5-1|TRBJ2-3|TRBD2
CASSLVRGEGRRMATQYF
TGCGCCAGCAGCTTGGTACGTGGGGAGGGCCGAAGGATGGCTACGCAGTATTTT
>.|TRBV7-2|TRBJ2-7|.
CASSLPGEQYF
TGTGCCAGCAGCTTACCTGGCGAGCAGTACTTC
>once|TRBV6-5|TRBJ1-3|.
CASSSQTGRSGNTIYF
TGTGCCAGCAGTTCCCAGACAGGTCGTTCAGGAAACACCATATATTTT
>few|TRBV5-1|TRBJ2-5|.
CASSYAPGPETQYF
TGCGCCAGCAGCTACGCTCCAGGGCCAGAGACCCAGTACTTC
>.|TRBV5-1|TRBJ2-6|.
CASSLAGASGTLSGANVLTF
TGCGCCAGCAGCTTGGCTGGCGCCAGCGGAACCCTCTCTGGGGCCAACGTCCTGACTTTC
>.|TRBV29-1|TRBJ2-7|TRBD2
CSVGLSGLAGDEQYF
TGCAGCGTTGGGTTAAGCGGACTAGCGGGAGACGAGCAGTACTTC
>.|TRBV11-3|TRBJ2-7|.
CASSLEGVPSYEQYF
TGTGCCAGCAGCTTAGAGGGCGTACCTTCCTACGAGCAGTACTTC
>.|TRBV2|TRBJ2-5|.
CASTPLEAIQETQYF
TGTGCCAGCACCCCCCTCGAGGCCATACAAGAGACCCAGTACTTC
>.|TRBV7-2|TRBJ2-1|.
CASRPAGTKYNEQFF
TGTGCCAGCAGGCCTGCTGGGACAAAATACAATGAGCAGTTCTTC
>few|TRBV2|TRBJ2-3|TRBD2
CASSAPGLGGEGTQYF
TGTGCCAGCAGTGCCCCGGGGCTCGGAGGGGAGGGTACGCAGTATTTT
>.|TRBV7-9|TRBJ2-5|TRBD2
CASSGGLAGGPRETQYF
TGTGCCAGCAGCGGGGGACTAGCGGGGGGGCCGAGAGAGACCCAGTACTTC
>.|TRBV11-2|TRBJ2-7|TRBD1
CASSLGGTGPSEQYF
TGTGCCAGCAGCCTAGGTGGGACAGGGCCGTCCGAGCAGTACTTC
>.|TRBV6-6|TRBJ2-7|TRBD1
CASSYPDRGWTYEQYF
TGTGCCAGCAGTTACCCGGACAGGGGGTGGACCTACGAGCAGTACTTC
>.|TRBV6-1|TRBJ1-1|.
CASSEVEVTEAFF
TGTGCCAGCAGTGAAGTTGAAGTTACTGAAGCTTTCTTT
>.|TRBV6-5|TRBJ1-5|.
CASSSAGADQPQHF
TGTGCCAGCAGTTCGGCGGGGGCAGATCAGCCCCAGCATTTT
>.|TRBV2|TRBJ1-5|TRBD1
CASRDRGPTSNQPQHF
TGTGCCAGCAGGGACAGGGGTCCTACTAGCAATCAGCCCCAGCATTTT
>.|TRBV6-1|TRBJ2-7|.
CASSEGRVGFEQYF
TGTGCCAGCAGTGAGGGACGGGTAGGATTTGAGCAGTACTTC
>.|TRBV19|TRBJ1-6|.
CASRRTGSVDSPLHF
TGTGCCAGTAGAAGAACAGGGAGTGTGGATTCACCCCTCCACTTT
>once|TRBV6-1|TRBJ2-7|TRBD1
CASRRDSGSYEQYF
TGTGCCAGCAGAAGGGACAGCGGCTCCTACGAGCAGTACTTC
>.|TRBV6-1|TRBJ1-2|.
CASTEGRGTYGYTF
TGTGCCAGCACGGAGGGCCGGGGGACCTATGGCTACACCTTC
>.|TRBV7-2|TRBJ2-7|TRBD2
CASSRSGGSVYEQYF
TGTGCCAGCAGCCGGTCGGGGGGTAGCGTCTACGAGCAGTACTTC
>.|TRBV30|TRBJ1-2|.
CAWSYGGGYTF
TGTGCCTGGAGTTACGGGGGCGGCTACACCTTC